This T cell receptor beta chain was identified in a study of siplizumab effects on memory and regulatory T cells. Broader study findings: Alloreactive sequences from unstimulated CD4+ memory cells fell significantly with siplizumab. Alloreactive clones mapping to unstimulated subsets formed only a minor fraction. Apparently more diverse than memory cells, naive T cells also seemed major alloresponse contributors.

This CDR3 is built from 19 residues. Trimming cost V 2 bases and J 0 bases; bases outside gene matches: 11. From germline, CDR1 is MDHEN and CDR2 SYDVKM. This clone came up once. Its antigen remains unidentified. Repertoires were generated with immunoSEQ multiplex PCR, while TCRdb's copy carries only in-frame clones and drops some. The sample has 87,000 or so clones; approximately 90% are singletons. This sequence originates from a human donor in good health. The sequenced sample was CD4+ T cells sorted from blood. This chain connects TRBV28 to TRBJ2-2; 8 bases match TRBD1. CDR3 in amino acids: CASSLKTNRGRPNTGELFF. Written as DNA, the CDR3 is TGTGCCAGCAGTTTAAAGACTAACAGGGGGAGACCGAACACCGGGGAGCTGTTTTTT.